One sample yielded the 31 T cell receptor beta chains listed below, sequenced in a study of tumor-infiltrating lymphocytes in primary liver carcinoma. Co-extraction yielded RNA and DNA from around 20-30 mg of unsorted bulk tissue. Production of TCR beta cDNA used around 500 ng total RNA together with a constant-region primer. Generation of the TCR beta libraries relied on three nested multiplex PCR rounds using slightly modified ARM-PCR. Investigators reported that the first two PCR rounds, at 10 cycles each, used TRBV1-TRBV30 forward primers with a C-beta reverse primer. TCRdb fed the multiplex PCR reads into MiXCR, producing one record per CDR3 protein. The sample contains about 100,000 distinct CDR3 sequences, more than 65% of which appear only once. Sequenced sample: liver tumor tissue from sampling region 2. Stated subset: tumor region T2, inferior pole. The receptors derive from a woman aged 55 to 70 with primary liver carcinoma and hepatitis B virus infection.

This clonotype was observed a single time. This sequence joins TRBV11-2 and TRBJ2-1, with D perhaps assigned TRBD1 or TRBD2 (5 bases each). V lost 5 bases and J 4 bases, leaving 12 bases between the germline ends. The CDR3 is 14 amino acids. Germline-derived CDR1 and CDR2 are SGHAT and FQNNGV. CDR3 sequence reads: CASSLRDLYNEQFF. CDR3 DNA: TGTGCCAGCAGCCTCCGGGACCTTTACAATGAGCAGTTCTTC.

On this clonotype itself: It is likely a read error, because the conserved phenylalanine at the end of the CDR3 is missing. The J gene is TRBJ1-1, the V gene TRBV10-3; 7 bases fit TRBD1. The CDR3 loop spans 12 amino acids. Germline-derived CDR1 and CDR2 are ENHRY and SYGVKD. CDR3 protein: CAISEPGGEAFL. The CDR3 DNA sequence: TGCGCCATCAGTGAGCCAGGGGGTGAAGCTTTCCTT.

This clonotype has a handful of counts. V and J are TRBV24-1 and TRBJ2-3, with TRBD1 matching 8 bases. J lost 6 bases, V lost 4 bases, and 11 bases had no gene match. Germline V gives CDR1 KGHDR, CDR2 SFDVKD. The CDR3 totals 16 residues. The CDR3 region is CATSDNSGTGWDTQYF. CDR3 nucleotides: TGTGCCACCAGTGACAATTCCGGGACAGGCTGGGATACGCAGTATTTT.

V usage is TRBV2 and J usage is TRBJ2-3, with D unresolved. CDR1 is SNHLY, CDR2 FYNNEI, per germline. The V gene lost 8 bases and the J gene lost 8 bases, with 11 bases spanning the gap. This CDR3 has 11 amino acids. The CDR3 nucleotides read TGTGCCAGCGCTAGTGGAGTTACGCAGTATTTT. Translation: CASASGVTQYF.

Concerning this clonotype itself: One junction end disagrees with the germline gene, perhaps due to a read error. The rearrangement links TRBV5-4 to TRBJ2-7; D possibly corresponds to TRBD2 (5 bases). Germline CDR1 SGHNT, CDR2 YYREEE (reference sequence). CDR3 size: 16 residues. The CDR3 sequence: CASSPPGGVGVDEQYF. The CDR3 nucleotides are TGTGCCAGCAGCCCGCCTGGAGGAGTGGGAGTTGACGAGCAGTACTTT.

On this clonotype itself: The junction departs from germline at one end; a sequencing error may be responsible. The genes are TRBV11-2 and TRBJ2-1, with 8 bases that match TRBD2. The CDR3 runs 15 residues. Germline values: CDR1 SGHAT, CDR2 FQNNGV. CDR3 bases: TGTGCCAGCAGCATAGGGGGACTAGATTACAATGAGCAGTCCTTC. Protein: CASSIGGLDYNEQSF.

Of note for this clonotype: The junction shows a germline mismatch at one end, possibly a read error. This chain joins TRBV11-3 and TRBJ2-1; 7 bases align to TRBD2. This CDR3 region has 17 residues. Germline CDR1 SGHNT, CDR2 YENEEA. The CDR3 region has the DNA TGTCCCAGCAGCTTAGGTCGGGGGGACTGGGGTGTCGATGAACAGTTCTTC. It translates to CPSSLGRGDWGVDEQFF.

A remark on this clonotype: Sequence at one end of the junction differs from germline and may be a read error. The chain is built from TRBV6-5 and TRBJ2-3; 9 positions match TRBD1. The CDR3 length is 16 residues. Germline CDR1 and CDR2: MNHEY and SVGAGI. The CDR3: CGSSRTGVTWGDTQYF. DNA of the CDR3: TGTGGCAGCAGTAGGACAGGGGTGACATGGGGGGATACGCAGTATTTT.

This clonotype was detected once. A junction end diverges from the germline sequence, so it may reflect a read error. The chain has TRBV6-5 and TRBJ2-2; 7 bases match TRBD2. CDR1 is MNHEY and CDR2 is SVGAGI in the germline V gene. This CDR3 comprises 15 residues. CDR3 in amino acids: CDSRWDYSNTGELFF. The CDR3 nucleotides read TGTGACAGCAGATGGGACTACTCGAACACCGGGGAGCTGTTTTTT.

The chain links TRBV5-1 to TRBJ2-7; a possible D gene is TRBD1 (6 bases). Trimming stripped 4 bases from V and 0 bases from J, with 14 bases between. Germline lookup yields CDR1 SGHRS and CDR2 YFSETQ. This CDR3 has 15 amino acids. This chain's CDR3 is CASSPGTTSSYEQYF. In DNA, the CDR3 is TGCGCCAGCAGCCCCGGGACAACGAGCTCCTACGAGCAGTACTTC.

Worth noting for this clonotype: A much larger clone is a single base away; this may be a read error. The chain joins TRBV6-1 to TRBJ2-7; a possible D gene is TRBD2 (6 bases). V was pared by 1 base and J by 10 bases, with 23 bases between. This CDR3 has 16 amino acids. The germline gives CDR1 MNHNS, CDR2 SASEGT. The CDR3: CASSEEGSSTWEDQYF. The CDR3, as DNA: TGTGCCAGCAGTGAAGAGGGAAGTTCCACATGGGAGGATCAGTACTTC.

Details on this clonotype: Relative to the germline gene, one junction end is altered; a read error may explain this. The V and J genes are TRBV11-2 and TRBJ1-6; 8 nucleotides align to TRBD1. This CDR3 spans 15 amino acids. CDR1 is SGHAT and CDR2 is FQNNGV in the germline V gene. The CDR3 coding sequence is TGTGCCAACAGCTCCTGGACAGGGAGTAATTCACCCCTCCACTTT. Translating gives CANSSWTGSNSPLHF.

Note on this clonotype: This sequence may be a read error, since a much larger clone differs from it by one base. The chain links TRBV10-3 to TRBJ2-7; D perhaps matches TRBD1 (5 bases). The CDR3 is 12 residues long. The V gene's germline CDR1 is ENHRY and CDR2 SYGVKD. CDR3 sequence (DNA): TGTGCCGTCAGTGGACAAACTTACGAGCAGTACTTC. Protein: CAVSGQTYEQYF.

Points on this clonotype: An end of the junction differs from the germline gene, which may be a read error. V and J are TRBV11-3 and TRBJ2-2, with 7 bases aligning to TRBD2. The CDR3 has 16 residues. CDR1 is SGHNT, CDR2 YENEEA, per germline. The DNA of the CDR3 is TGTGCCAGCAGCGTCACTAGCGTGATTGTCACCGCGGAGCTGTTTTTT. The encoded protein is CASSVTSVIVTAELFF.

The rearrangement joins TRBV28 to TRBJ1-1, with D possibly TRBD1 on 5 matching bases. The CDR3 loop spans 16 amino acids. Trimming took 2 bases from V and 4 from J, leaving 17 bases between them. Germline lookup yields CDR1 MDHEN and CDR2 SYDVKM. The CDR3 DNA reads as TGTGCCAGCAGTTTAAAACTCCGTGGGGCGCGCACTGAAGCTTTCTTT. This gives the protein CASSLKLRGARTEAFF.

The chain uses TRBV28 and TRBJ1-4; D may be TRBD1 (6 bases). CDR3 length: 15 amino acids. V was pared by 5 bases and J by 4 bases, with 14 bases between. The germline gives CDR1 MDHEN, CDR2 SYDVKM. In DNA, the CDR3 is TGTGCCAGCAGTCTATTGGGACAAATTAATGAAAAACTGTTTTTT. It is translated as CASSLLGQINEKLFF.

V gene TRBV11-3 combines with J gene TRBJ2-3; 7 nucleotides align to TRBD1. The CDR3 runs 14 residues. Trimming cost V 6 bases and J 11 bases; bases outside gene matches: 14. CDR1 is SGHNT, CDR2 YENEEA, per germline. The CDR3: CASRHRTGTHMQYF. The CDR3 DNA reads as TGTGCCAGCAGACATCGGACAGGCACACATATGCAGTATTTT. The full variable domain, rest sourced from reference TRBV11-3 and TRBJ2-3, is EAGVVQSPRYKIIEKKQPVAFWCNPISGHNTLYWYLQNLGQGPELLIRYENEEAVDDSQLPKDRFSAERLKGVDSTLKIQPAELGDSAVYLCASRHRTGTHMQYFGPGTRLTVL.

The CDR3 sequence: CDGSRQLARVEQYF. The CDR3 DNA reads as TGTGACGGCAGTAGACAACTAGCGAGAGTCGAGCAGTACTTC. This rearrangement joins TRBV12-3 or TRBV12-4 to TRBJ2-7; TRBD2 matches 7 bases. CDR3 length equals 14 residues.

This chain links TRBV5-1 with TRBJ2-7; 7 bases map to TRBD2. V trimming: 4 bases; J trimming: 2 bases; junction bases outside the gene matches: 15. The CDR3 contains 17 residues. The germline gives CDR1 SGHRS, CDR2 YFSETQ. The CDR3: CASSPGLGSGPTYEQYF. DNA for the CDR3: TGCGCCAGCAGCCCTGGACTTGGTAGCGGGCCTACCTACGAGCAGTACTTC.

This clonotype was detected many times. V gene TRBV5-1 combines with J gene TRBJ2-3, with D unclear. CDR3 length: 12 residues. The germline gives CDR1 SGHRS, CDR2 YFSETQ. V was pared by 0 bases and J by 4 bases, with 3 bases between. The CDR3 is CASSLVADTQYF. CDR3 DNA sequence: TGCGCCAGCAGCTTGGTAGCAGATACGCAGTATTTT.

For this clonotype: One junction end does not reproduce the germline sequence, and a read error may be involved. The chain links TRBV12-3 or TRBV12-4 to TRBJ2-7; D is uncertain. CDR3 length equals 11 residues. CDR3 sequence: CASRKFDEQCF. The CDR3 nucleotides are TGTGCCAGCCGTAAGTTCGACGAGCAGTGCTTC.

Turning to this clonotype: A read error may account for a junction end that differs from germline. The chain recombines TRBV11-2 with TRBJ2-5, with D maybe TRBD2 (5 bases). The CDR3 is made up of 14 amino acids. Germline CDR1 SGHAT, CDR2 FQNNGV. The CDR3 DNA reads TGTGCCAGCAGCTTCAGCGGAAGGGAAGAGACCAAGTACTTC. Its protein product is CASSFSGREETKYF.

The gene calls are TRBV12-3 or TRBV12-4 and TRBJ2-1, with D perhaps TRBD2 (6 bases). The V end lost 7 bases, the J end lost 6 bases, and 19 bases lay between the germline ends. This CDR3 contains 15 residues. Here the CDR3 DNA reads TGTGCCAGCATGGACGAGAGGGAGGCCCCCAATGAGCAGTTCTTC. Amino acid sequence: CASMDEREAPNEQFF.

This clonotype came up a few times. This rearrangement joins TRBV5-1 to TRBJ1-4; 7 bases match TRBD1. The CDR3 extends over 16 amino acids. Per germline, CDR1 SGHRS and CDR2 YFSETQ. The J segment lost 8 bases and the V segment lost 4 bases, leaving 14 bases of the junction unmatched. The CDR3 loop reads CASSPRTGAPEEKLFF. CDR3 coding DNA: TGCGCCAGCAGCCCCCGGACAGGCGCCCCAGAAGAAAAACTGTTTTTT.

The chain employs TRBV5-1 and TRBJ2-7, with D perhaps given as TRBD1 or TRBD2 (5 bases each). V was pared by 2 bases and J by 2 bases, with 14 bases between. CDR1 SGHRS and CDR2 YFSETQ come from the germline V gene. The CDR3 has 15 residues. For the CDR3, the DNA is TGCGCCAGCAGCTTCCCCCGGGACGGAGCCTACGAGCAGTACTTC. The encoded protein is CASSFPRDGAYEQYF.

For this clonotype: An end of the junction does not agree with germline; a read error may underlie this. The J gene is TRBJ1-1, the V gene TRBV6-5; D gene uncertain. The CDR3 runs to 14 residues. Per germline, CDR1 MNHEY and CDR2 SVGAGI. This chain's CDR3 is CASSYFGGCTEASF. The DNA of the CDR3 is TGTGCCAGCAGTTACTTCGGAGGGTGCACTGAAGCTTCCTTT.

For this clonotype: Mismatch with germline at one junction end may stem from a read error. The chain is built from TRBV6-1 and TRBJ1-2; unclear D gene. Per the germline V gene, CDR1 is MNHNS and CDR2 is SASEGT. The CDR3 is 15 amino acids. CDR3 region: CASSEAIAPSYGYTF. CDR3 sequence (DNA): TGTGCTAGCAGTGAAGCGATAGCACCCTCCTATGGCTACACCTTC.

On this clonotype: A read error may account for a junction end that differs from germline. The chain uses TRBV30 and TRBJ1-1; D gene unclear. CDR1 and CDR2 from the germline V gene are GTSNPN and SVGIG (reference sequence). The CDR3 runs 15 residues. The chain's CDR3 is CVWSPPSAANTEAFF. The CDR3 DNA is TGTGTCTGGAGTCCCCCGTCTGCAGCGAACACTGAAGCTTTCTTT. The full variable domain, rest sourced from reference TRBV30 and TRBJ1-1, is SQTIHQWPATLVQPVGSPLSLECTVEGTSNPNLYWYRQAAGRGLQLLFYSVGIGQISSEVPQNLSASRPQDRQFILSSKKLLLSDSGFYLCVWSPPSAANTEAFFGQGTRLTVV.

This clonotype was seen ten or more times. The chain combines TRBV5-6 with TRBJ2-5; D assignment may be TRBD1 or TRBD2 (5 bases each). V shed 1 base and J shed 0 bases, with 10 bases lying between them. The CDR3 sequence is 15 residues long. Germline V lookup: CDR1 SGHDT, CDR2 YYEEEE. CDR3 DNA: TGTGCCAGCAGCTTGTCCCGGGGCCACCAAGAGACCCAGTACTTC. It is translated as CASSLSRGHQETQYF.

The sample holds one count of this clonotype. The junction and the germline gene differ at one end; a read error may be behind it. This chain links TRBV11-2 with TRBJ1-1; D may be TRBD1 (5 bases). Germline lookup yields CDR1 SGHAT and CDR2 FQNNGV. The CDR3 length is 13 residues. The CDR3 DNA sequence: TGTGACAGCAGCTTCACAGGTGACACTGAAGCTTTCTTT. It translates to CDSSFTGDTEAFF.

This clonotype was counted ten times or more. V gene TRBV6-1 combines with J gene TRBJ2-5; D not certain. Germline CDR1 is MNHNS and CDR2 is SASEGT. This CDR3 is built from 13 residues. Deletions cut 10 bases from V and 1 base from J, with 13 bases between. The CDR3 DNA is TGTGCCACCCTACCTTGGGCCCAAGAGACCCAGTACTTC. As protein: CATLPWAQETQYF.